This TCR beta chain was recovered during a study of T cell clones after liver transplantation. Study-wide context: TCRbeta sequencing after a pre-transplant mixed lymphocyte reaction identified graft-donor-reactive clones, later tracked in post-transplant blood. Without induction therapy, subjects received standard immunosuppression until 12-24 months post-transplant. Timepoints were pre-transplant, pre-withdrawal, and after withdrawal was completed or failed. The study's findings and limits: The donor-reactive repertoire was only partly measurable in two subjects, lacking donor cells.

Points on this clone: The target antigen is unknown. Distinct nucleotide sequences in the sample also encode this CDR3.

V trimming: 4 bases; J trimming: 5 bases; junction bases outside the gene matches: 6. Germline CDR1 is SGHAT and CDR2 is FQNNGV. The length of the CDR3 is 15 residues. This table comes from immunoSEQ multiplex PCR, and its TCRdb copy is limited to in-frame clones, with some not included. This sample yields 20,000 to 30,000 clones, of which over 55% are seen a single time; approximately 3% belongs to the top ten. This receptor was identified in a human donor who received a liver transplant. Sequences were derived from CD4+ T cells from blood, sampled before liver transplant. This chain joins TRBV11-2 and TRBJ2-2; 8 bases agree with TRBD2. The CDR3, as DNA: TGTGCCAGCAGCTCCAGCGGGAGTGAAACCGGGGAGCTGTTTTTT. This sequence encodes CASSSSGSETGELFF. The full variable domain, with the rest looked up from reference TRBV11-2 and TRBJ2-2, is EAGVAQSPRYKIIEKRQSVAFWCNPISGHATLYWYQQILGQGPKLLIQFQNNGVVDDSQLPKDRFSAERLKGVDSTLKIQPAKLEDSAVYLCASSSSGSETGELFFGEGSRLTVL.